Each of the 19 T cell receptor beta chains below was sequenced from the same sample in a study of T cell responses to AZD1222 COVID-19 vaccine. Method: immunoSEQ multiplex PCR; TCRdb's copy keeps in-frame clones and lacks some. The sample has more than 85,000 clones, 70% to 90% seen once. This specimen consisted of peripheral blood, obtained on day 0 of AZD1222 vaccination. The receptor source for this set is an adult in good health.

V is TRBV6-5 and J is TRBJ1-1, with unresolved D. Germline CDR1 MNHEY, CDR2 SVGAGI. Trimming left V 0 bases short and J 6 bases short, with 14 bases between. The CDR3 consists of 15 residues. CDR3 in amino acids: CASSYSTLVQAEAFF. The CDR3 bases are TGTGCCAGCAGTTACTCTACGCTTGTCCAAGCTGAAGCTTTCTTT.

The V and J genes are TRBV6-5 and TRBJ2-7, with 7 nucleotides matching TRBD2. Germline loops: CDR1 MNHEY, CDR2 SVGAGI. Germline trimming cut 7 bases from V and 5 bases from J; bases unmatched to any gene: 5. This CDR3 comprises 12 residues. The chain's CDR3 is CASTPGGHEQYF. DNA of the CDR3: TGTGCCAGCACCCCGGGGGGTCACGAGCAGTACTTC.

The CDR3 coding sequence is TGCGCCAGCAGCTTGGAGGCGGCGGGAGACCAAGAGACCCAGTACTTC. Translating it yields CASSLEAAGDQETQYF. This chain uses TRBV5-1 with TRBJ2-5; TRBD2 agrees at 7 bases. Germline values: CDR1 SGHRS, CDR2 YFSETQ. V lost 0 bases, J lost 0 bases, and 5 bases stayed unmatched. This CDR3 contains 16 residues.

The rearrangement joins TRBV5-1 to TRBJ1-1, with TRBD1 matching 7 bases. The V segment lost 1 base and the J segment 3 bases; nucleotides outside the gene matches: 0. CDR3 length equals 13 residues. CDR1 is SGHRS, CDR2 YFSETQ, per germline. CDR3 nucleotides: TGCGCCAGCAGCTTGACAGGGGACACTGAAGCTTTCTTT. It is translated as CASSLTGDTEAFF.

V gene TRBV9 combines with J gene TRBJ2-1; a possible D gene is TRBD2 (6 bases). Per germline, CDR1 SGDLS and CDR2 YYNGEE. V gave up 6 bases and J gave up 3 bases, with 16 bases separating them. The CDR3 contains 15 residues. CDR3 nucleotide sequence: TGTGCCAGCACCACGACCGGGACTCACTACAATGAGCAGTTCTTC. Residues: CASTTTGTHYNEQFF.

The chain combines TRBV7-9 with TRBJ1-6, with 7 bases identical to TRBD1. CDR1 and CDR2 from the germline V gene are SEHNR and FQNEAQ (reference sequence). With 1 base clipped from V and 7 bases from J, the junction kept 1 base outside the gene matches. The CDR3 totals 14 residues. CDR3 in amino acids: CASSLEGANSPLHF. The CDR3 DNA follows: TGTGCCAGCAGCTTAGAGGGGGCGAATTCACCCCTCCACTTT.

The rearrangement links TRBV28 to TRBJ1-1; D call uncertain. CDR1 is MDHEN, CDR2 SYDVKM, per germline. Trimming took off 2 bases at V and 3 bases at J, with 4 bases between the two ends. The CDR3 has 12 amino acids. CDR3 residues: CASSLRYTEAFF. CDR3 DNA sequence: TGTGCCAGCAGTTTACGGTACACTGAAGCTTTCTTT.

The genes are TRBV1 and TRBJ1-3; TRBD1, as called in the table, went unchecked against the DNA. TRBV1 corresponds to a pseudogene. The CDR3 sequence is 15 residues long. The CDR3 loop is CTSSQDSAGGNTIYF. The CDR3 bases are TGCACCAGCAGCCAGGACAGCGCTGGAGGAAACACCATATATTTT.

The CDR3 DNA sequence: TGTGCCTCGACGCCAGGAGGGCCCTCCTACGAGCAGTACTTC. Protein: CASTPGGPSYEQYF. The chain is built from TRBV7-8 and TRBJ2-7; the D gene is possibly TRBD2 (6 bases). The germline V gene has CDR1 SGHVS and CDR2 FQNEAQ. The CDR3 spans 14 residues. The ends were cut back, 11 bases at V and 0 bases at J, with 17 bases in the middle.

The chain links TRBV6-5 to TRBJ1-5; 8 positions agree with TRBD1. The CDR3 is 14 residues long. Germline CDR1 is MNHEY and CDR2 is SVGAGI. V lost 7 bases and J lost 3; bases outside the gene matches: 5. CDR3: CASTPTGVNQPQHF. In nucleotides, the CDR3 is TGTGCCAGCACCCCGACAGGGGTCAATCAGCCCCAGCATTTT.

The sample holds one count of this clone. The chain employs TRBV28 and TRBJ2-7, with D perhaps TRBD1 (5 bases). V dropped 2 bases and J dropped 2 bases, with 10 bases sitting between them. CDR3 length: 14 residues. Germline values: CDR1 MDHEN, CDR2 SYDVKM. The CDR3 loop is CASSLQGRTYEQYF. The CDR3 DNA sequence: TGTGCCAGCAGTTTACAGGGCCGGACCTACGAGCAGTACTTC.

The CDR3 coding sequence is TGTGCCAGCAGCGCCTCCGGGACCCAGGAGTATGAGCAGTTCTTC. It codes for CASSASGTQEYEQFF. The J gene is TRBJ2-1, the V gene TRBV7-3; D is possibly TRBD1 or TRBD2 (5 bases each). V dropped 5 bases and J dropped 8 bases, with 19 bases sitting between them. The germline V gene encodes CDR1 SGHTA and CDR2 FQGTGA. This CDR3 is built from 15 residues.

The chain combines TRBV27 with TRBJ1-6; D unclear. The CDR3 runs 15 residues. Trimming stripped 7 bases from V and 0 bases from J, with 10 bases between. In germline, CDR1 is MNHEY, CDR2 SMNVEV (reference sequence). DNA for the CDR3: TGTGCCAGCACCCTGGCTCGCTCCTATAATTCACCCCTCCACTTT. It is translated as CASTLARSYNSPLHF.

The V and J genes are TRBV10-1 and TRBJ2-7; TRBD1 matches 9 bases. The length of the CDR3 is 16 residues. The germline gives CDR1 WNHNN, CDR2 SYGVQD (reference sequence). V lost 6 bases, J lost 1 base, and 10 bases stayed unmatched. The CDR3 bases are TGCGCCAGCAGGGTACCGGGACAGGGTCCGTCCTACGAGCAGTACTTC. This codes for CASRVPGQGPSYEQYF.

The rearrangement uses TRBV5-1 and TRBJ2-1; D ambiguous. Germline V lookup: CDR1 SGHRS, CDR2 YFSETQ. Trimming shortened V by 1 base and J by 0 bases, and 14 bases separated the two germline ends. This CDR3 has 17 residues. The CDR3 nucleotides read TGCGCCAGCAGCTTGACCTCAGGATTTAGCTCCTACAATGAGCAGTTCTTC. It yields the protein CASSLTSGFSSYNEQFF.

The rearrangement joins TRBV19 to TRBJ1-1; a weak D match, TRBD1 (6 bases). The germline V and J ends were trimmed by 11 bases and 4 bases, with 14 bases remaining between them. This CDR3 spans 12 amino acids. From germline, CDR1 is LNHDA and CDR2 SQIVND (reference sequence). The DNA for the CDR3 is TGTGCCTGCCCCCCGACAGGCACTGAAGCTTTCTTT. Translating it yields CACPPTGTEAFF.

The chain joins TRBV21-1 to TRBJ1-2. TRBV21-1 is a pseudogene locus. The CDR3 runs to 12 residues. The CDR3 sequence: CASSITNYGYTF. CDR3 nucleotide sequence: TGTGCCAGCAGCATCACGAACTATGGCTACACCTTC.

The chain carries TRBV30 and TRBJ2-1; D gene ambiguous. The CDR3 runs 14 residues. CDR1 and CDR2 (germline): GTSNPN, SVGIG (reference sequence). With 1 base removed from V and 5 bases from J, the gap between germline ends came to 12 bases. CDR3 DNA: TGTGCCTGGAGTGCACTCGGCCTCGACAATGAGCAGTTCTTC. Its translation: CAWSALGLDNEQFF.

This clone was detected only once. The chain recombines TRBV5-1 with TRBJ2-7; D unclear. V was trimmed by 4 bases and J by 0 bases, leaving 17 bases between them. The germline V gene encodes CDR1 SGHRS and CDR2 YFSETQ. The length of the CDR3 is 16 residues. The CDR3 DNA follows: TGCGCCAGCAGCCCAAAATCTCAGGCGAGCTCCTACGAGCAGTACTTC. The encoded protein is CASSPKSQASSYEQYF.